This TCR beta chain was observed in a study of T cells in Graves' hyperthyroidism and ophthalmopathy. Study-wide context: Peripheral blood was acquired at first diagnosis, ahead of any therapy whatsoever. Study findings and constraints: Through a model of 13 V-J features, ophthalmopathy was separated from stable hyperthyroidism. Model output signaled ophthalmopathy a median approximately 6.2 months ahead of onset.

For this clonotype: Antigen: not known.

Researchers amplified the TCR beta CDR3 regions from RNA transcripts. The HTBI primer set was used in a first-round RT-PCR of the TCR CDR3. Via MiXCR, TCRdb re-called the multiplex PCR reads, giving one row per CDR3 protein. The profile shows 280,000 or so distinct CDR3 sequences, 25% to 30% of them singletons. The CDR3 consists of 15 residues. V was pared by 1 base and J by 3 bases, with 13 bases between. The origin of this receptor is a man between 35 and 55 years old with Graves' hyperthyroidism that later progressed to Graves' ophthalmopathy. The chain has TRBV12-3 or TRBV12-4 and TRBJ2-7; D is perhaps TRBD1 (6 bases). The source material was blood. The CDR3 sequence: CASSLGAGAVYEQYF. In nucleotides, the CDR3 is TGTGCCAGCAGTTTAGGAGCAGGGGCTGTCTACGAGCAGTACTTC.